These 7 T cell receptor beta chains originate from one sample sequenced in a study of tumor T cells in aggressive B-cell lymphoma. Assay used: immunoSEQ multiplex PCR; TCRdb lists only in-frame clones, some missing. Among roughly 11,000 clones listed, around 89% were seen once. The specimen sequenced was tumor tissue. These receptors came from an adult with diffuse large B cell lymphoma.

The rearrangement uses TRBV28 and TRBJ1-4, with a weak D call TRBD1 (5 bases). Germline V CDR1 and CDR2: MDHEN, SYDVKM. This CDR3 has 14 residues. Deletions cut 3 bases from V and 7 bases from J, with 12 bases between. This CDR3 reads CASSFQGWGEKLFF. The CDR3 nucleotides are TGTGCCAGCAGTTTTCAGGGATGGGGTGAAAAACTGTTTTTT.

This chain links TRBV28 with TRBJ1-5, with 7 positions matching TRBD1. V dropped 7 bases and J dropped 4; count of bases not matched to a gene: 7. The CDR3 has 14 residues. Germline assignment: CDR1 MDHEN and CDR2 SYDVKM. The CDR3 region is CASTLTGANQPQHF. The CDR3 DNA follows: TGTGCCAGCACCCTCACAGGGGCTAATCAGCCCCAGCATTTT.

V and J are TRBV9 and TRBJ2-4, with 9 bases aligning to TRBD1. V lost 4 bases to trimming and J lost 0 bases; unmatched junction nucleotides: 11. CDR1 and CDR2 from the germline V gene are SGDLS and YYNGEE. The CDR3 length is 18 residues. In DNA, the CDR3 is TGTGCCAGCAGCCCACCGGGACAGGGATTAGGAGCCAAAAACATTCAGTACTTC. Protein sequence: CASSPPGQGLGAKNIQYF.

This sequence joins TRBV7-6 and TRBJ2-2; 9 nucleotides agree with TRBD2. The CDR3 is 17 residues long. V gave up 5 bases and J gave up 3 bases; unmatched junction bases: 10. The germline CDR1 and CDR2 sequences are SGHVS and FNYEAQ. The CDR3 nucleotides are TGTGCCAGCAGCCACCCACTTCGACTAGCGGACACCGGGGAGCTGTTTTTT. Amino acids: CASSHPLRLADTGELFF.

The chain links TRBV5-1 to TRBJ2-1, with TRBD1 matching 11 bases. With 0 bases clipped from V and 4 bases from J, the junction kept 3 bases outside the gene matches. CDR1 is SGHRS and CDR2 is YFSETQ in the germline V gene. The CDR3 sequence is 16 residues long. This chain's CDR3 is CASSLAGTGGYNEQFF. In DNA, the CDR3 is TGCGCCAGCAGCTTGGCCGGGACAGGGGGGTACAATGAGCAGTTCTTC.

This chain links TRBV7-2 with TRBJ2-3; D perhaps matches TRBD2 (6 bases). Germline CDR1 is SGHTA and CDR2 is FQGNSA. The CDR3 runs to 16 residues. Trimming left V 0 bases short and J 3 bases short, with 13 bases between. In DNA form, the CDR3 reads TGTGCCAGCAGCTTAGCGCCTGGTAGCGGTACAGATACGCAGTATTTT. Its protein is CASSLAPGSGTDTQYF.

The count of this clone is one. The V call is TRBV5-1, the J call TRBJ2-1; no definite D call. Trimming took off 4 bases at V and 4 bases at J, with 12 bases between the two ends. The CDR3 is made up of 14 amino acids. The V gene's germline CDR1 is SGHRS and CDR2 YFSETQ. Here the CDR3 DNA reads TGCGCCAGCAGCCCGGCAGGCAGATACAATGAGCAGTTCTTC. Its translation is CASSPAGRYNEQFF.